The next 21 T cell receptor beta chains were all read from a single sample in a study of T-cell reconstitution after alpha-beta-depleted transplantation in children. It was with unique molecular identifiers that the TCRbeta library was prepared. TCRdb re-called the PCR reads through MiXCR, storing one row per CDR3 protein. This sample yields 150,000 to 200,000 distinct CDR3 sequences, of which around 10% are seen a single time; under 15% belongs to the top ten. Sequencing used PBMCs, obtained before TCRalphabeta/CD19-depleted stem cell transplant. These receptors all stem from a boy aged 2 to 9 with acute myeloid leukemia, due to receive a stem cell transplant.

This clonotype was observed at least ten times. The chain uses TRBV20-1 and TRBJ2-3; 7 bases match TRBD1. Germline V gene lookup returns CDR1 DFQATT and CDR2 SNEGSKA (reference sequence). Losses at the gene ends were 3 bases for V and 1 base for J; bases not matched to a gene: 4. This CDR3 region has 14 residues. The CDR3 protein is CSARRQGGTDTQYF. DNA for the CDR3: TGCAGTGCTAGGAGGCAGGGGGGCACAGATACGCAGTATTTT.

This clonotype was recorded many times. This chain joins TRBV20-1 and TRBJ2-1; D is undetermined. The CDR3 is made up of 14 amino acids. Germline V gene lookup returns CDR1 DFQATT and CDR2 SNEGSKA (reference sequence). V lost 5 bases and J lost 8, with 19 bases in between. The CDR3 sequence: CSALAGLPRHEQFF. The CDR3 region has the DNA TGCAGTGCTCTGGCCGGGTTGCCGAGGCATGAGCAGTTCTTC.

This clonotype was seen at least ten times. The chain employs TRBV6-1 and TRBJ2-1; D uncertain. Germline loops: CDR1 MNHNS, CDR2 SASEGT. The CDR3 spans 15 residues. V lost 5 bases and J 8 bases, leaving 19 bases between the germline ends. CDR3 DNA sequence: TGTGCCAGCAGTCCAGGATCTACATCATCATATGAGCAGTTCTTC. Residues: CASSPGSTSSYEQFF.

This clonotype was counted many times. This chain uses TRBV7-9 with TRBJ2-3, with 9 bases lining up with TRBD2. Germline V gene sequence: CDR1 SEHNR, CDR2 FQNEAQ (reference sequence). J was trimmed by 1 base and V by 4 bases; bases with no gene match: 3. The CDR3 loop spans 15 amino acids. The CDR3 DNA sequence: TGTGCCAGCAGCTCTAGCGGGACCGGCACAGATACGCAGTATTTT. As protein: CASSSSGTGTDTQYF. The full variable domain, with the rest looked up from reference TRBV7-9 and TRBJ2-3, is DTGVSQNPRHKITKRGQNVTFRCDPISEHNRLYWYRQTLGQGPEFLTYFQNEAQLEKSRLLSDRFSAERPKGSFSTLEIQRTEQGDSAMYLCASSSSGTGTDTQYFGPGTRLTVL.

There are many counts of this clonotype. The V call is TRBV13, the J call TRBJ2-2, with 7 positions matching TRBD2. The V segment lost 1 base and the J segment 4 bases; nucleotides outside the gene matches: 9. CDR1 and CDR2 (germline): PRHDT, FYEKMQ (reference sequence). CDR3 size: 17 residues. The CDR3, as DNA: TGTGCCAGCAGCTTAGCCCTCGCGGGAGTGGGCACCGGGGAGCTGTTTTTT. Encoded protein: CASSLALAGVGTGELFF.

The chain uses TRBV13 and TRBJ1-5; D is ambiguous. The CDR3 runs 18 residues. V lost 11 bases, J lost 0 bases, and 26 bases lay in between. Germline lookup yields CDR1 PRHDT and CDR2 FYEKMQ (reference sequence). CDR3 loop: CAFCLGRRTLDSNQPQHF. The CDR3 nucleotides read TGTGCCTTCTGTTTAGGCCGGCGAACCCTTGATAGCAATCAGCCCCAGCATTTT.

About this clonotype: This sequence may be a read error, since a much larger clone differs from it by one base. The J gene is TRBJ2-3, the V gene TRBV29-1; no reliable D call. The CDR3 loop spans 11 amino acids. V lost 4 bases and J lost 14, with 16 bases in between. In germline, CDR1 is SQVTM, CDR2 ANQGSEA. CDR3 region: CSVGDGVGSYF. The CDR3 DNA reads as TGCAGCGTTGGAGATGGGGTTGGTTCGTATTTT.

This clonotype was observed at least ten times. The chain uses TRBV12-3 or TRBV12-4 and TRBJ1-5; D is uncertain. V lost 6 bases to trimming and J lost 0 bases, with 9 bases between them. This CDR3 has 14 amino acids. The CDR3 DNA is TGTGCCAGCAGCCCCACCTTTAGCAATCAGCCCCAGCATTTT. Translated: CASSPTFSNQPQHF.

This clonotype was counted ten times or more. The CDR3 protein is CASSTSRVSTDTQYF. The DNA for the CDR3 is TGTGCCAGCAGCACCTCCAGGGTTAGCACAGATACGCAGTATTTT. The chain uses TRBV7-2 and TRBJ2-3; TRBD1 is a possible D gene (5 bases). Trimming stripped 5 bases from V and 0 bases from J, with 12 bases between. In germline, CDR1 is SGHTA, CDR2 FQGNSA. This CDR3 is 15 amino acids long.

This clonotype has ten or more counts. V is TRBV7-9 and J is TRBJ1-1; 8 bases line up with TRBD1. CDR1 is SEHNR, CDR2 FQNEAQ, per germline (reference sequence). The CDR3 extends over 15 amino acids. V shed 5 bases, J shed 5 bases, and the junction held 10 bases outside the gene matches. The CDR3 region has the DNA TGTGCCAGCAGCGGTCCGACAGGGGCGGAGACTGAAGCTTTCTTT. Protein product: CASSGPTGAETEAFF.

This clonotype was seen ten or more times. V gene TRBV29-1 combines with J gene TRBJ2-7; D remains unclear. V was trimmed by 0 bases and J by 2 bases, leaving 2 bases between them. Germline V gene lookup returns CDR1 SQVTM and CDR2 ANQGSEA. This CDR3 contains 11 residues. This chain's CDR3 is CSVEDPYEQYF. CDR3 DNA sequence: TGCAGCGTTGAAGACCCCTACGAGCAGTACTTC.

The gene calls are TRBV29-1 and TRBJ1-2; D is unresolved. Germline values: CDR1 SQVTM, CDR2 ANQGSEA. The CDR3 is made up of 18 amino acids. V lost 5 bases and J lost 4, with 29 bases in between. The CDR3 region is CSVLLTSPRTDPLYGYTF. The CDR3 nucleotides read TGCAGCGTTCTCTTAACATCCCCTAGGACGGACCCACTCTATGGCTACACCTTC.

With regard to this clonotype: The germline gene is not matched at one end of the junction; a read error may be the cause. This chain links TRBV7-2 with TRBJ2-5, with a tentative D call TRBD1 (6 bases). Germline V gives CDR1 SGHTA, CDR2 FQGNSA. The CDR3 has 15 residues. This chain's CDR3 is CPSSLALSRGEIQYF. The DNA for the CDR3 is TGCCCCAGCAGCTTAGCGCTCAGCAGGGGAGAGATCCAGTACTTC.

This chain links TRBV3-1 with TRBJ2-5, with TRBD2 matching 12 bases. The V gene end was trimmed by 10 bases and the J gene end by 4 bases; junction bases not matched to a gene: 16. Germline V gene data show CDR1 as LGHDT and CDR2 as YNNKEL (reference sequence). The CDR3 runs 17 residues. This CDR3 reads CATSQGRGLAGSETQYF. The CDR3 DNA sequence: TGTGCCACCTCCCAAGGTCGAGGACTAGCGGGATCAGAGACCCAGTACTTC.

In its sample, this clonotype was seen once. This rearrangement joins TRBV13 to TRBJ2-7; D is uncertain. V gave up 3 bases and J gave up 2 bases, with 8 bases separating them. CDR3 length: 13 amino acids. Germline CDR1 PRHDT, CDR2 FYEKMQ (reference sequence). This CDR3 reads CASSFPGAYEQYF. The CDR3 region has the DNA TGTGCCAGCAGCTTTCCCGGCGCCTACGAGCAGTACTTC.

This rearrangement joins TRBV7-9 to TRBJ2-2, with 10 bases lining up with TRBD2. The germline gives CDR1 SEHNR, CDR2 FQNEAQ (reference sequence). The CDR3 covers 17 residues. J gave up 2 bases and V 5 bases, and 8 bases lay outside the gene matches. DNA for the CDR3: TGTGCCAGCAGCCCTCTCCGGACTAGCGGTAACACCGGGGAGCTGTTTTTT. This encodes CASSPLRTSGNTGELFF.

This clonotype has at least ten counts. J is TRBJ2-5 and V is TRBV5-1; no clear D. The CDR3 has 12 amino acids. V was shortened by 0 bases and J by 3 bases, with 3 bases between the two germline ends. Looked up from germline, CDR1 is SGHRS and CDR2 is YFSETQ. CDR3 nucleotides: TGCGCCAGCAGCTTGGCCGAAGAGACCCAGTACTTC. It encodes CASSLAEETQYF.

As regards this clonotype: This may come from a read error, since a much larger clone is one base off. The V gene is TRBV7-8, the J gene TRBJ2-3; D is possibly TRBD1 (5 bases). The J call is doubtful: the DNA matches TRBJ1-5 better. The V gene's germline CDR1 is SGHVS and CDR2 FQNEAQ. The CDR3 consists of 14 residues. The CDR3: CASSPTSPTDTQHF. The CDR3 region has the DNA TGTGCCAGCAGCCCGACTAGTCCGACAGATACGCAGCATTTT.

This clonotype was picked up many times. The V gene is TRBV13, the J gene TRBJ2-1; 9 bases map to TRBD2. J lost 5 bases, V lost 4 bases, and 24 bases had no gene match. Germline-derived CDR1 and CDR2 are PRHDT and FYEKMQ (reference sequence). The CDR3 extends over 21 amino acids. The CDR3 sequence is CASSSPDPSRASGNRNNEQFF. As DNA, the CDR3 is TGTGCCAGCAGCTCCCCCGATCCCTCTCGGGCTAGCGGGAACCGAAACAATGAGCAGTTCTTC. Full variable domain (outside the CDR3, taken from reference TRBV13 and TRBJ2-1): AAGVIQSPRHLIKEKRETATLKCYPIPRHDTVYWYQQGPGQDPQFLISFYEKMQSDKGSIPDRFSAQQFSDYHSELNMSSLELGDSALYFCASSSPDPSRASGNRNNEQFFGPGTRLTVL.

The rearrangement links TRBV18 to TRBJ2-7; 9 bases map to TRBD1. Trimming took 4 bases from V and 1 from J; bases not matched to a gene: 8. CDR1 and CDR2 (germline): KGHSH, LQKENI. CDR3 length: 16 residues. This CDR3 reads CASSLGQGKASYEQYF. In DNA form, the CDR3 reads TGTGCCAGCTCACTGGGACAGGGTAAGGCGTCCTACGAGCAGTACTTC.

This clonotype was detected ten times or more. This chain uses TRBV4-1 with TRBJ1-6; D might be TRBD1 (6 bases). V gave up 1 base and J gave up 15 bases, with 19 bases separating them. The CDR3 runs 15 residues. The germline V gene encodes CDR1 MGHRA and CDR2 YSYEKL. In nucleotides, the CDR3 is TGCGCCAGCAGCCAAGCGAGGCAGGGGCAAGGAGACCTCCACTTT. Translating it yields CASSQARQGQGDLHF.